Shown below are 21 T cell receptor beta chains from a single sample sequenced in a study of cytomegalovirus exposure and HLA in healthy donors. 60 Vbeta and 13 Jbeta primers were used in PCR. Generated by immunoSEQ multiplex PCR, the TCRdb table keeps only in-frame clones and is missing some. Of about 120,000 clones listed, over 70% are singletons. Sequencing was carried out using PBMCs. The receptor set was obtained from a woman aged 45-60 years in good health and CMV-seropositive.

This clone was counted a single time. The chain uses TRBV7-9 and TRBJ2-1, with D perhaps TRBD2 (6 bases). The CDR3 contains 14 residues. Trimming took off 0 bases at V and 7 bases at J, with 10 bases between the two ends. Germline V gene data show CDR1 as SEHNR and CDR2 as FQNEAQ (reference sequence). DNA for the CDR3: TGTGCCAGCAGCTTAGCTGGAGGGCTGAATGAGCAGTTCTTC. It is translated as CASSLAGGLNEQFF.

The chain is built from TRBV19 and TRBJ1-1, with 8 nucleotides matching TRBD1. CDR3 length: 15 residues. Germline-derived CDR1 and CDR2 are LNHDA and SQIVND (reference sequence). V was clipped by 5 bases and J by 4 bases; unmatched bases: 9. CDR3 protein: CASSPWTGLSTEAFF. The DNA of the CDR3 is TGTGCCAGTAGTCCCTGGACAGGGTTGAGCACTGAAGCTTTCTTT.

The chain links TRBV29-1 to TRBJ2-7; D is perhaps TRBD1 (5 bases). The length of the CDR3 is 16 residues. Germline CDR1 SQVTM, CDR2 ANQGSEA. The V and J ends lost 0 bases and 0 bases respectively, with 15 bases between them. The CDR3, as DNA: TGCAGCGTTGAAGATCTTTCAGGTCAGGGCTCCTACGAGCAGTACTTC. It specifies CSVEDLSGQGSYEQYF.

DNA of the CDR3: TGCGCCAGCAGCTTGCTCCCGAGCTCCTACGAGCAGTACTTC. Amino acids: CASSLLPSSYEQYF. The chain couples TRBV5-1 to TRBJ2-5; D is ambiguous. The J call is uncertain, as TRBJ2-7 better fits the DNA end. Germline V gene sequence: CDR1 SGHRS, CDR2 YFSETQ. The CDR3 sequence is 14 residues long.

This chain joins TRBV29-1 and TRBJ2-3; possible D gene TRBD2, 8 bases. The CDR3 runs 16 residues. V was clipped by 7 bases and J by 2 bases, with 22 bases between them. Germline assignment: CDR1 SQVTM and CDR2 ANQGSEA. As DNA, the CDR3 is TGCAGCGCCCAGAGGGGGCTAGCGGGTCTCACAGATACGCAGTATTTT. Translation gives CSAQRGLAGLTDTQYF.

The rearrangement uses TRBV28 and TRBJ2-7; 7 bases match TRBD1. V dropped 2 bases and J dropped 5; count of bases not matched to a gene: 6. In germline, CDR1 is MDHEN, CDR2 SYDVKM. The CDR3 length is 14 residues. CDR3 residues: CASSLETGYHEQYF. The CDR3 region has the DNA TGTGCCAGCAGTTTAGAGACAGGGTACCACGAGCAGTACTTC. The complete variable domain, with remaining parts taken from reference TRBV28 and TRBJ2-7, reads DVKVTQSSRYLVKRTGEKVFLECVQDMDHENMFWYRQDPGLGLRLIYFSYDVKMKEKGDIPEGYSVSREKKERFSLILESASTNQTSMYLCASSLETGYHEQYFGPGTRLTVT.

Here the CDR3 reads CASSTSGSYNEQFF. CDR3 in DNA: TGTGCCAGCAGTACTAGCGGCTCCTACAATGAGCAGTTCTTC. The chain employs TRBV27 and TRBJ2-1; TRBD2 aligns across 8 bases. V gave up 5 bases and J gave up 0 bases; unmatched junction bases: 0. Germline loops: CDR1 MNHEY, CDR2 SMNVEV (reference sequence). The CDR3 runs to 14 residues.

In this sample, this clone turned up a few times. This rearrangement joins TRBV4-1 to TRBJ2-1; TRBD2 aligns across 8 bases. Per the germline V gene, CDR1 is MGHRA and CDR2 is YSYEKL. This CDR3 is 16 amino acids long. V trimming: 5 bases; J trimming: 5 bases; junction bases outside the gene matches: 11. The CDR3 loop is CASSAHFRGGDNEQFF. The CDR3 bases are TGCGCCAGCAGCGCACATTTCCGGGGGGGGGACAATGAGCAGTTCTTC.

The chain joins TRBV5-1 to TRBJ2-5; TRBD2 might be the D (5 bases). CDR1 SGHRS and CDR2 YFSETQ come from the germline V gene. Deletions cut 1 base from V and 1 base from J, with 11 bases between. This CDR3 has 15 amino acids. The CDR3 bases are TGCGCCAGCAGCTTGTCAGCGGCCCCCCAAGAGACCCAGTACTTC. This translates into CASSLSAAPQETQYF.

V gene TRBV7-2 combines with J gene TRBJ2-3, with 8 bases matching TRBD2. Looked up from germline, CDR1 is SGHTA and CDR2 is FQGNSA. V was pared by 4 bases and J by 0 bases, with 12 bases of the junction left unmatched. The CDR3 is 18 amino acids. The CDR3 region is CASSSPGRGGSSTDTQYF. The CDR3 region has the DNA TGTGCCAGCAGCTCCCCCGGGAGGGGGGGAAGCAGCACAGATACGCAGTATTTT. The full variable domain, in which reference TRBV7-2 and TRBJ2-3 provide the parts outside the CDR3, is GAGVSQSPSNKVTEKGKDVELRCDPISGHTALYWYRQSLGQGLEFLIYFQGNSAPDKSGLPSDRFSAERTGGSVSTLTIQRTQQEDSAVYLCASSSPGRGGSSTDTQYFGPGTRLTVL.

The V gene is TRBV25-1, the J gene TRBJ2-5, with no clear D. Gene TRBJ2-7 matches the end of the DNA better, so the J call may be wrong. Per the germline V gene, CDR1 is MGHDK and CDR2 is SYGVNS. CDR3 length: 11 residues. Here the CDR3 reads CASSDSYEQYF. CDR3 nucleotide sequence: TGTGCCAGCAGTGACTCCTACGAGCAGTACTTC.

This chain connects TRBV13 to TRBJ1-3; TRBD1 agrees at 8 bases. The CDR3 spans 15 residues. Germline V gives CDR1 PRHDT, CDR2 FYEKMQ (reference sequence). The V segment lost 5 bases and the J segment 1 base; nucleotides outside the gene matches: 4. As DNA, the CDR3 is TGTGCCAGCAGCCTCCAGGGGGCTTCTGGAAACACCATATATTTT. Its translation is CASSLQGASGNTIYF.

This clone was observed a few times. The rearrangement links TRBV5-1 to TRBJ2-7, with 11 bases fitting TRBD2. Germline assignment: CDR1 SGHRS and CDR2 YFSETQ. The CDR3 has 14 residues. V was clipped by 3 bases and J by 5 bases; unmatched bases: 4. CDR3: CASSSTSGGDEQYF. CDR3 bases: TGCGCCAGCAGCTCAACTAGCGGGGGAGACGAGCAGTACTTC. Full variable domain (rest looked up from reference TRBV5-1 and TRBJ2-7): KAGVTQTPRYLIKTRGQQVTLSCSPISGHRSVSWYQQTPGQGLQFLFEYFSETQRNKGNFPGRFSGRQFSNSRSEMNVSTLELGDSALYLCASSSTSGGDEQYFGPGTRLTVT.

V is TRBV10-3 and J is TRBJ2-5; 11 nucleotides align to TRBD2. CDR1 and CDR2 from the germline V gene are ENHRY and SYGVKD. This CDR3 contains 15 residues. V dropped 5 bases and J dropped 5; count of bases not matched to a gene: 7. The CDR3 is CAISFTSGSLETQYF. The CDR3 region has the DNA TGTGCCATCAGTTTTACTAGCGGGAGTCTGGAGACCCAGTACTTC.

The chain recombines TRBV2 with TRBJ1-5; possibly TRBD1 for D (6 bases). Trimming removed 1 base at V and 2 bases at J, with 15 bases between. Germline CDR1 reads SNHLY; CDR2 reads FYNNEI. The CDR3 sequence is 17 residues long. The CDR3 bases are TGTGCCAGCAGTGAAGGCAGGGGATACGAAGGCAATCAGCCCCAGCATTTT. Its protein is CASSEGRGYEGNQPQHF. The full variable domain, its missing parts supplied by reference TRBV2 and TRBJ1-5, is EPEVTQTPSHQVTQMGQEVILRCVPISNHLYFYWYRQILGQKVEFLVSFYNNEISEKSEIFDDQFSVERPDGSNFTLKIRSTKLEDSAMYFCASSEGRGYEGNQPQHFGDGTRLSIL.

The chain carries TRBV12-5 and TRBJ2-3; D is unresolved. CDR3 length: 14 residues. V dropped 4 bases and J dropped 0 bases, with 8 bases sitting between them. CDR1 is LGHNT, CDR2 FRNRAP, per germline. CDR3 bases: TGTGCTAGTGGTTGGAGTCAGAGCACAGATACGCAGTATTTT. This encodes CASGWSQSTDTQYF.

This rearrangement joins TRBV2 to TRBJ1-3; TRBD1 might be the D (6 bases). The V gene's germline CDR1 is SNHLY and CDR2 FYNNEI. The length of the CDR3 is 17 residues. The ends were cut back, 3 bases at V and 1 base at J, with 16 bases in the middle. CDR3 sequence reads: CASSEIAGAASGNTIYF. The CDR3 coding sequence is TGTGCCAGCAGTGAGATTGCGGGGGCCGCTTCTGGAAACACCATATATTTT. Based on the CDR3 plus reference TRBV2 and TRBJ1-3, the full variable domain is EPEVTQTPSHQVTQMGQEVILRCVPISNHLYFYWYRQILGQKVEFLVSFYNNEISEKSEIFDDQFSVERPDGSNFTLKIRSTKLEDSAMYFCASSEIAGAASGNTIYFGEGSWLTVV.

The J gene is TRBJ2-3, the V gene TRBV5-8; a possible D gene is TRBD2 (5 bases). The ends were cut back, 4 bases at V and 9 bases at J, with 12 bases in the middle. Germline CDR1 SGHTS, CDR2 YDEGEE. The CDR3 loop spans 12 amino acids. CDR3 sequence reads: CASSPSWGTQYF. The CDR3 region has the DNA TGTGCCAGCAGCCCTAGCTGGGGAACGCAGTATTTT.

This sequence joins TRBV6-1 and TRBJ2-1; a possible D gene is TRBD2 (5 bases). The V end lost 8 bases, the J end lost 0 bases, and 5 bases lay between the germline ends. This CDR3 has 12 residues. Germline V gene lookup returns CDR1 MNHNS and CDR2 SASEGT. CDR3 nucleotide sequence: TGTGCCAGCGGGAGCTCCTACAATGAGCAGTTCTTC. Amino acid sequence: CASGSSYNEQFF.

As for this clone: The same CDR3 also results from other DNA sequences found in this sample. This rearrangement joins TRBV6-1 to TRBJ1-6; D might be TRBD1 (6 bases). Trimming pared 3 bases from V and 3 bases from J, leaving 9 bases between. The V gene's germline CDR1 is MNHNS and CDR2 SASEGT. CDR3 length: 15 amino acids. CDR3 bases: TGTGCCAGCAGTGACTACAGGGTCTATAATTCACCCCTCCACTTT. Amino acid sequence: CASSDYRVYNSPLHF.

The chain employs TRBV9 and TRBJ2-1; 9 nucleotides align to TRBD2. V lost 3 bases to trimming and J lost 6 bases; unmatched junction nucleotides: 7. The V gene's germline CDR1 is SGDLS and CDR2 YYNGEE. This CDR3 comprises 15 residues. The CDR3 loop reads CASSAAAGGVNEQFF. The DNA of the CDR3 is TGTGCCAGCAGCGCCGCGGCGGGAGGGGTCAATGAGCAGTTCTTC.